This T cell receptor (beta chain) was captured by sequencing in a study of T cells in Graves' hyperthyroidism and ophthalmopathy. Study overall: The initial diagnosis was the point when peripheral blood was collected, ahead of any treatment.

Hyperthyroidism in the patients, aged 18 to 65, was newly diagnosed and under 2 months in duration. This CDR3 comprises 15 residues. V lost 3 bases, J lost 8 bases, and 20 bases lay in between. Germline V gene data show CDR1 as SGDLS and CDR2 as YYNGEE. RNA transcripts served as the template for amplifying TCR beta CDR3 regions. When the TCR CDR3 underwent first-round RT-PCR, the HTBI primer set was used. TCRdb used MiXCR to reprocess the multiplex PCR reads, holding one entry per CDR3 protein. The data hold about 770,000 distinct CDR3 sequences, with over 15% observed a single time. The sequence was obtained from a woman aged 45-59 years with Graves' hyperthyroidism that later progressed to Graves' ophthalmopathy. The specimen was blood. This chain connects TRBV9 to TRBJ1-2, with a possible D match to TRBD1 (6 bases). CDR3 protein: CASSAGAGYLLGYTF. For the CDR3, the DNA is TGTGCCAGCAGCGCAGGGGCAGGGTATCTGCTCGGCTACACCTTC. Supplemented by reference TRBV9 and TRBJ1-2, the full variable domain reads DSGVTQTPKHLITATGQRVTLRCSPRSGDLSVYWYQQSLDQGLQFLIQYYNGEERAKGNILERFSAQQFPDLHSELNLSSLELGDSALYFCASSAGAGYLLGYTFGSGTRLTVV.